Listed below are T cell receptor beta chains from one sample, sequenced in a study of beta chain features in type 1 diabetes. Method: immunoSEQ multiplex PCR; TCRdb's copy keeps in-frame clones and lacks some. The repertoire holds 100,000 to 150,000 clones, with about 18% as singletons. Sequencing was performed on central memory CD4+ T cells from blood. The receptor set was obtained from a young man with type 1 diabetes. The CDR3 runs from the conserved cysteine through the conserved F or W. A D gene is named only where the DNA matches it firmly. The size field is filled for only some rows; it gives once, few, many or a size class.

abundance	d_gene	v_gene	j_gene	CDR3aa	CDR3nt
.	.	TRBV6-5	TRBJ1-1	CASTNLASEAFF	TGTGCCAGCACAAACTTGGCTTCTGAAGCTTTCTTT
.	.	TRBV7-8	TRBJ2-5	CASETGLLETQYF	TGTGCCAGCGAGACGGGACTCCTGGAGACCCAGTACTTC
many	.	TRBV18	TRBJ2-7	CASSPASSYEQYF	TGTGCCAGCTCACCAGCAAGCTCCTACGAGCAGTACTTC
.	.	TRBV18	TRBJ1-1	CASSLQRDSEAFF	TGTGCCAGCTCACTACAAAGAGACTCCGAAGCTTTCTTT
few	.	TRBV4-1	TRBJ2-5	CASSPSERGTETQYF	TGCGCCAGCAGCCCCTCTGAGAGGGGGACGGAGACCCAGTACTTC
few	.	TRBV25-1	TRBJ1-4	CASSRTDRIYEKLFF	TGTGCCAGCAGTCGAACCGACAGGATCTATGAAAAACTGTTTTTT
once	TRBD1	TRBV6-6	TRBJ1-2	CASSYTDRGYGYTF	TGTGCCAGCAGTTACACCGACAGGGGTTATGGCTACACCTTC
.	.	TRBV5-1	TRBJ2-2	CASSLVQAGELFF	TGCGCCAGCAGCTTGGTCCAGGCCGGGGAGCTGTTTTTT
few	.	TRBV6-6	TRBJ2-7	CASSLGPRATYEQYF	TGTGCCAGCAGTCTTGGACCCAGGGCCACCTACGAGCAGTACTTC
once	TRBD1	TRBV19	TRBJ1-2	CASSVTGAYGYTF	TGTGCCAGTAGTGTGACAGGGGCCTATGGCTACACCTTC
few	.	TRBV7-3	TRBJ2-1	CASSLSYSGPSSYNEQFF	TGTGCCAGCAGCTTAAGCTACAGCGGGCCGAGCTCCTACAATGAGCAGTTCTTC
few	.	TRBV18	TRBJ2-3	CASFTEIFPDTQYF	TGTGCCAGCTTTACCGAAATCTTCCCAGATACGCAGTATTTT
.	.	TRBV28	TRBJ2-7	CASRETGPLGYEQYF	TGTGCCAGCAGGGAAACAGGGCCTCTGGGGTACGAGCAGTACTTC
many	.	TRBV30	TRBJ2-1	CAWSAAPGGPNEQFF	TGTGCCTGGAGTGCGGCCCCCGGAGGGCCCAATGAGCAGTTCTTC
.	.	TRBV28	TRBJ1-2	CASTARVAGYGYTF	TGTGCCAGCACCGCCCGCGTGGCCGGCTATGGCTACACCTTC
few	.	TRBV27	TRBJ1-4	CASRGVGEKLFF	TGTGCCAGCAGAGGAGTCGGGGAAAAACTGTTTTTT
.	TRBD2	TRBV4-3	TRBJ2-3	CASSQASGGKDTQYF	TGCGCCAGCAGCCAGGCTAGCGGGGGAAAAGATACGCAGTATTTT
.	.	TRBV7-7	TRBJ2-1	CASSRPGHNEQFF	TGTGCTAGCAGCCGACCAGGGCACAATGAGCAGTTCTTC
.	.	TRBV29-1	TRBJ1-2	CSVDRQGYGYTF	TGCAGCGTTGATCGCCAGGGCTATGGCTACACCTTC
.	.	TRBV7-2	TRBJ1-2	CASSSWTEGYTF	TGTGCCAGCAGCTCCTGGACAGAAGGCTACACCTTC
once	.	TRBV6-5	TRBJ2-1	CASSYSFVDWQFF	TGTGCCAGCAGTTACTCGTTCGTGGATTGGCAGTTCTTC
few	TRBD1	TRBV28	TRBJ1-1	CASRTRQGFEGAFF	TGTGCCAGCAGGACTAGACAGGGGTTTGAGGGAGCTTTCTTT
.	.	TRBV7-9	TRBJ2-6	CASSRYRISGANVLTF	TGTGCCAGCAGCCGCTACCGTATTTCTGGGGCCAACGTCCTGACTTTC
.	.	TRBV9	TRBJ2-1	CASSHQSGLQTEQFF	TGTGCCAGCAGCCATCAATCAGGTCTACAAACCGAGCAGTTCTTC
few	.	TRBV15	TRBJ2-7	CATSKVMGEQYF	TGTGCCACCAGCAAGGTAATGGGCGAGCAGTACTTC
few	.	TRBV7-2	TRBJ2-1	CASSLDRAYNEQFF	TGTGCCAGCAGCTTAGACAGGGCCTACAATGAGCAGTTCTTC
.	.	TRBV6-1	TRBJ1-2	CASRTTPTGFYGYTF	TGTGCCAGCAGAACTACCCCGACAGGCTTCTATGGCTACACCTTC
few	TRBD1	TRBV9	TRBJ2-5	CASSARLGQGETQYF	TGTGCCAGCAGCGCTCGCTTAGGACAGGGGGAGACCCAGTACTTC
.	TRBD1	TRBV6-1	TRBJ2-7	CASSLGTAYEQYF	TGTGCCAGCAGCCTTGGGACAGCCTACGAGCAGTACTTC
few	.	TRBV30	TRBJ2-1	CAWSSGFTNNEQFF	TGTGCCTGGAGTTCAGGATTCACCAACAATGAGCAGTTCTTC
few	TRBD1	TRBV6-6	TRBJ1-1	CASSFQTGTTEAFF	TGTGCCAGCAGTTTCCAGACAGGGACCACTGAAGCTTTCTTT
many	TRBD2	TRBV13	TRBJ2-3	CASSLLGLAGTDTQYF	TGTGCCAGCAGCCTCCTGGGACTAGCGGGCACAGATACGCAGTATTTT
.	.	TRBV30	TRBJ1-3	CAWSVDGRNTIYF	TGTGCCTGGAGTGTAGATGGAAGAAACACCATATATTTT
few	.	TRBV7-2	TRBJ2-3	CASSFRAGTDTQYF	TGTGCCAGCAGCTTCAGGGCGGGAACAGATACGCAGTATTTT
.	TRBD1	TRBV27	TRBJ2-5	CATKRTGEQETQYF	TGTGCCACCAAACGGACAGGGGAACAAGAGACCCAGTACTTC